Described below is a single TCR beta chain sequence and its context. Its antigen is not known. This sample is part of a study of cytomegalovirus exposure and HLA in healthy donors. The study, taken as a whole, reports: The dataset shows that most TCR sequences were rare, while some public TCRs occurred in many donors. Previously analyzed data showed that most TCR beta V segments were productive at a frequency of about 87% or about 30%.

13 Jbeta primers and 60 Vbeta primers were used for the PCR. Produced via immunoSEQ multiplex PCR; TCRdb's table is partial and in-frame only. There are over 150,000 clones in the sample; over 75% occur only once, and 2.5% to 3.5% lies in the top ten. This CDR3 contains 13 residues. Germline V gene data show CDR1 as SEHNR and CDR2 as FQNEAQ (reference sequence). V shed 5 bases and J 6 bases; nucleotides not matched to a gene: 7. This TCR came from a woman under 40 in good health and CMV-seronegative. The J gene is TRBJ2-7, the V gene TRBV7-9; 7 positions agree with TRBD2. The sequenced sample consisted of PBMCs. The CDR3 coding sequence is TGTGCCAGCAGCCCGACCGGGGGGTCCGAGCAGTACTTC. Protein sequence: CASSPTGGSEQYF.